The sequence of this T cell receptor beta chain was determined in a study of blood T cell repertoires in COVID-19. About the research overall: Acute and convalescent COVID-19 samples came from the United States, Italy and Spain. PBMCs, B-cell-depleted T cells, or T cells were the source of the cDNA or gDNA that made up the material.

Original methodology: Reference gene primers were amplified, and this amplification served to estimate nucleated cell counts. Here immunoSEQ multiplex PCR was the method, and the copy in TCRdb shows in-frame clones only, minus some. The V and J calls and clone size are taken from that table; D and trimming were inferred from the DNA. The repertoire holds 150,000 or so clones, with around 82% as singletons. The receptor was derived from a man aged 60 to 69 who had recovered from COVID-19. Sequencing input: peripheral blood.

DNA for the CDR3: TGTGCCAGCAGCCCAGGGGAAGGCTCCTATAATTCACCCCTCCACTTT. Its translation: CASSPGEGSYNSPLHF. The chain joins TRBV7-2 to TRBJ1-6; possibly TRBD1 for D (6 bases). Trimming removed 5 bases from V and 0 bases from J, with 11 bases in between. The germline gives CDR1 SGHTA, CDR2 FQGNSA. The CDR3 has 16 residues.